This T cell receptor (beta chain) came from a study of shared clonotypes between healthy human individuals (dated by TCRdb to the early 2020s). The study in broad terms: A couple of women and a few men aged 18 to 49 years were included in the cohort. For each donor, three plates each were used for CD4 naive and CD4 memory, two plates were used for CD8 naive, and one plate was used for CD8 memory. The study deeply sequenced blood TCR repertoires of five healthy adults to estimate repertoire size and the extent of clonotype sharing between individuals. To increase sequencing depth and limit assay-specific biases, different laboratories used diverse techniques to prepare libraries and sequence TCR repertoires. Between about 0.9 and 10 billion PBMCs per donor were obtained by leukapheresis.

Using the deep immunoSEQ assay, TCR CDR3 regions were amplified from genomic DNA by multiplex PCR. Extracted genomic DNA from each cell subset was spread evenly across all wells of several immunoSEQ 96-well plates, with each plate serving as a replicate. For sorted subsets, each replicate PCR was loaded with roughly 200 ng genomic DNA, equivalent to some 31,000 T cell genomes. Purified libraries were quantified with a Qubit 3.0 fluorometer, sized on a Bioanalyzer 2100, and re-quantified with the KAPA Library Quantification kit. A separate single-read 150-cycle Illumina NextSeq 550 flow cell was used to sequence each immunoSEQ 96-well plate. As for how the authors treated the data: Because only junctional sequences without quality scores were contained in the immunoSEQ output, filtering matching that applied to full-length reads could not be performed. To assign V/J genes and CDR3, sequences were annotated against IMGT germline references using PyIR, a Python wrapper for IgBLAST v1.9. Reads with weak V/J assignments (E-value above 1e-6), missing CDR3, stop codons, out-of-frame junctions, or ambiguous translated residues were removed. V3J clonotypes were defined by identical inferred V gene, J gene, and CDR3 amino acid sequence. Percentage overlap between repertoires was computed as shared unique clonotypes divided by the size of the smaller repertoire. RTK rarefaction, the Chao1 estimator, and Recon v2.1 estimates of unobserved clonotypes were used to assess repertoire richness. For all TCRbeta clonotypes obtained by the gDNA method from a few donors, generation probabilities were computed with OLGA. As stored in TCRdb, this immuneACCESS dataset retains in-frame rearrangements with V and J assigned. A fraction of the clones does not appear; measured against another copy, unresolved V genes explain less than half of the discrepancy, and the remainder lacks a known reason. The D gene and trimming were derived from the DNA, and the V and J assignments and clone size from that table. This sample holds 1.5 million to 2.5 million clones; roughly 95% were observed only once. More than 0.9% of the sample comes from the top ten.

Taken from the germline V gene, the CDR1 and CDR2 loops are SGHTA and FQGNSA. Counted from cysteine to phenylalanine, this CDR3 has 14 amino acids. CDR3 DNA only is kept here, 42 bases in frame from base 1. At the junction V is shortened by 3 bases and J by 4 bases, with 12 bases in between. A note on this clone: Which antigen it targets is not known. No much larger clone is present one base from it, and per-base qualities are unavailable.

Study-level results and caveats: Incomplete sequencing was indicated by rarefaction of sorted-subset datasets, despite the large sequencing depth. Sampling was limited to blood, and TCR repertoires in tissue likely differ from TCR repertoires in blood. Based on pairwise subsampling, the degree of clonotype sharing among donors was expected to be affected by sequencing depth. Clonotypes shared by all four sorted-subset donors showed higher generation probabilities than non-shared clonotypes. Because the study included only a small number of donors, the genetic and exposure-history diversity represented was limited. Across several donors, around 5% of naive CD4, 3% to 4% of naive CD8, 2.3% of memory CD4, and 0.3% to 0.45% of memory CD8 clonotypes were shared. Naive subsets generally had larger estimated clonotype richness than memory subsets.

CD8 naive samples consisted of CD45RO-negative cells that were positively selected for CCR7, yielding a CD45RA+CCR7+ population without TemRA cells. The donors were healthy, HIV-negative adults with no recently reported acute infections or vaccinations. Every donor was a Caucasian adult living in Nashville, Tennessee, USA. Blood was collected by leukapheresis, and PBMCs were isolated by Ficoll-Histopaque density gradient centrifugation and then cryopreserved in liquid nitrogen vapor phase. Analytical flow cytometry was used to check the purity and quantity of each magnetically sorted T cell population. Genomic DNA was isolated from every sorted fraction and measured by UV absorbance on a Nanodrop 2000c.

The sequence derives from a man younger than 35 in good health. This receptor chain uses TRBV7-2 and TRBJ1-1; the D gene remains uncertain. The sequencing sample was made of naive CD8+ T cells sorted from blood. Per the publication, the cell subset or site label means: CD45RA+CCR7+. The CDR3 loop reads CASSLRVVPTEAFF. The nucleotide sequence is TGTGCCAGCAGCTTGCGGGTGGTACCCACTGAAGCTTTCTTT.